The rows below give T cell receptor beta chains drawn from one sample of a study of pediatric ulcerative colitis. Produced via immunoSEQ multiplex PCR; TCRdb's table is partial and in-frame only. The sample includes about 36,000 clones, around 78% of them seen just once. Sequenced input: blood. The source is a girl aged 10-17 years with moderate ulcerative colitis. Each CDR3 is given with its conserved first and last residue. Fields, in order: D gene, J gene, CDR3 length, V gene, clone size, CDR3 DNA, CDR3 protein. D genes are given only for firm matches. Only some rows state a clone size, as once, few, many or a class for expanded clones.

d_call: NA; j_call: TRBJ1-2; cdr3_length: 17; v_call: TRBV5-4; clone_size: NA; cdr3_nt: TGTGCCAGCAGCCCCCCCGGACGGGGAGGATCTAACTATGGCTACACCTTC; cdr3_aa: CASSPPGRGGSNYGYTF
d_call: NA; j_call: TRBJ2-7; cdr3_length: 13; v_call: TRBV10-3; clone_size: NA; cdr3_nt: TGTGCCATCACCAGCGACAACTCCTACGAGCAGTACTTC; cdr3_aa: CAITSDNSYEQYF
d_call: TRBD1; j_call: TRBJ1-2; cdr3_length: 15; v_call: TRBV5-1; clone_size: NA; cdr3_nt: TGCGCCAGCAGCCTGTCTTGGAGGGGGCTGAATGGCTACACCTTC; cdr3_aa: CASSLSWRGLNGYTF
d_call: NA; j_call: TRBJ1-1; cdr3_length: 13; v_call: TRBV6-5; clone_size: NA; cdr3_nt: TGTGCCAGCAGCCCCCGGGGGGGGACTGAAGCTTTCTTT; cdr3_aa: CASSPRGGTEAFF
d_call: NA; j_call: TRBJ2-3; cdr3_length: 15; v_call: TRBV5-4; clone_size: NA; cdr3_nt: TGTGCCAGCAGCTTGAATGGGATCGGGGCAGATACGCAGTATTTT; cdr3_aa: CASSLNGIGADTQYF
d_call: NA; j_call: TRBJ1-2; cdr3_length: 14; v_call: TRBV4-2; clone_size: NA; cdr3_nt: TGTGCCAGCAGCCTTAAGGGGGGGAACTATGGCTACACCTTC; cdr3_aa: CASSLKGGNYGYTF
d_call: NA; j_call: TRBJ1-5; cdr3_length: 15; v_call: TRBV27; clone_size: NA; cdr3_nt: TGTGCCAGCAGTTTATGGGGGGCGGGGGGACAGCCCCAGCATTTT; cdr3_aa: CASSLWGAGGQPQHF
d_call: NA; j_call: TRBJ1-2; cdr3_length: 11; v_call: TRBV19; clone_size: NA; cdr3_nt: TGTGCCACCCTCTATGCCTTCGGCTACACCTTC; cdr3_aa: CATLYAFGYTF
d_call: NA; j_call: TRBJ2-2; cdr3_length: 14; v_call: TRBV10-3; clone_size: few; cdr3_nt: TGTGCCATCAGTGACTCCGGGGGTACCGGGGAGCTGTTTTTT; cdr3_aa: CAISDSGGTGELFF
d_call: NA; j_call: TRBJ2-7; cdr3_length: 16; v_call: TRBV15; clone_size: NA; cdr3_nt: TGTGCCACCAGCAGATCGGCGAGCCAGGACACGGACGAGCAGTACTTC; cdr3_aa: CATSRSASQDTDEQYF
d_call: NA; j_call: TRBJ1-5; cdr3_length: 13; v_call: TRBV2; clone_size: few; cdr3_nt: TGTGCCAGCAGTACGGTGGCAGTTCAGCCCCAGCATTTT; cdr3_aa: CASSTVAVQPQHF
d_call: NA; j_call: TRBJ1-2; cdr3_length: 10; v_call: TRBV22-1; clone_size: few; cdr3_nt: TGTCCTGGGAGGACCTATGGCTACACCTTC; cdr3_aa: CPGRTYGYTF
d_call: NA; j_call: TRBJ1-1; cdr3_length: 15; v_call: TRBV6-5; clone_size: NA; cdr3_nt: TGTGCCAGCAGTTACTCCGCAGGGGTGCTCACTGAAGCTTTCTTT; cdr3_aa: CASSYSAGVLTEAFF
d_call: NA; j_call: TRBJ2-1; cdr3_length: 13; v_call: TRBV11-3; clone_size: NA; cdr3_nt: TGTGCCAGCAGCTTAGCCCTATCGGGTGAGCAGTTCTTC; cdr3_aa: CASSLALSGEQFF
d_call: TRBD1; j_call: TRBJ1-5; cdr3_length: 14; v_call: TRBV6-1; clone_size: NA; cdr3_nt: TGTGCCAGCAGACGACAGGGGGAAGGTCAGCCCCAGCATTTT; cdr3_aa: CASRRQGEGQPQHF
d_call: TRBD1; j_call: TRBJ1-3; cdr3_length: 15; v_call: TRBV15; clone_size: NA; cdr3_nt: TGTGCCACCAGCAGGTTCGGACAGGGGGCGTACACCATATATTTT; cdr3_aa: CATSRFGQGAYTIYF
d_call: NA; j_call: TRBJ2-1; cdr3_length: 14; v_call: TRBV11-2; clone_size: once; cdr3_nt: TGTGCCAGCAGCTCACGACTGGTATCCAATGAGCAGTTCTTC; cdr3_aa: CASSSRLVSNEQFF
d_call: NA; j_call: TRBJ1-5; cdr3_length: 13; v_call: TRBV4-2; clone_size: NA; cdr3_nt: TGTGCCAGCAGCCAAGATTTTCGTCAGCCCCAGCATTTT; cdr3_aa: CASSQDFRQPQHF
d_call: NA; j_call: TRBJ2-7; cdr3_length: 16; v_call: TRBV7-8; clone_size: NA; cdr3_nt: TGTGCCAGCAGCTTGAGATTATCCGGGACTCACTACGAGCAGTACTTC; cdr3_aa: CASSLRLSGTHYEQYF
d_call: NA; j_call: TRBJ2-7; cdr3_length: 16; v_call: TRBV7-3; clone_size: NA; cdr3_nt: TGTGCCAGCAGCTCCTCCGGGACTCAACCACCCTACGAGCAGTACTTC; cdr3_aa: CASSSSGTQPPYEQYF
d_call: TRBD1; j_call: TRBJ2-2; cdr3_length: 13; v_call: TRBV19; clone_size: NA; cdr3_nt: TGTGCCAGTAGGGGACAGGGAGCCGGGGAGCTGTTTTTT; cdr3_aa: CASRGQGAGELFF
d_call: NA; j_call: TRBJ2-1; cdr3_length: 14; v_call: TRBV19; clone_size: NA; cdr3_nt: TGTGCCAGTAGTATGGGACCACGGGGATTCTTTAGGTTCTTC; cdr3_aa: CASSMGPRGFFRFF
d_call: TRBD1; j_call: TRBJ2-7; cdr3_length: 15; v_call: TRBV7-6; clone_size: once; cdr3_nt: TGTGCCAGCAGCACCCGACAGGGGATAGTTTACGAGCAGTACTTC; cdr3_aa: CASSTRQGIVYEQYF
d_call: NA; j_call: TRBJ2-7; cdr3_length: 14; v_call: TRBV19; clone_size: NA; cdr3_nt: TGTGCCAGTAGTCCGGACACCGGAGCGTACGAGCAGTACTTC; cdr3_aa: CASSPDTGAYEQYF
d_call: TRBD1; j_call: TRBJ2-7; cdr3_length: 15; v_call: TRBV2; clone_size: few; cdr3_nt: TGTGCCAGCAGTGAAGTGGGGCAGGGGGCATGGGAGCAGTACTTC; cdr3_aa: CASSEVGQGAWEQYF